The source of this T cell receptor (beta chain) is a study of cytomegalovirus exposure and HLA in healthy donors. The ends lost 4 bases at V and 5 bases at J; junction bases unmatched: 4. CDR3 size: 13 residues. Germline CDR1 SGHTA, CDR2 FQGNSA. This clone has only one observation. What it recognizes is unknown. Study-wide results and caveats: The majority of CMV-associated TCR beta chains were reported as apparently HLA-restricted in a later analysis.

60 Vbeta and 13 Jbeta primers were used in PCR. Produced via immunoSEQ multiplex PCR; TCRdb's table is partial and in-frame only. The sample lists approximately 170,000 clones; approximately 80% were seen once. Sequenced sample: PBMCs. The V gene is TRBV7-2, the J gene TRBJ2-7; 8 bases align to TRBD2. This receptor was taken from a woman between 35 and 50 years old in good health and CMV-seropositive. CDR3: CASSSGGGDEQYF. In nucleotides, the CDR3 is TGTGCCAGCAGCTCGGGGGGGGGCGACGAGCAGTACTTC.